What follows are 30 T cell receptor beta chains derived from one specimen sequenced in a study of Graves' ophthalmopathy and Graves' hyperthyroidism. Amplification of TCR beta CDR3 regions used RNA transcripts. Investigators did first-round RT-PCR with HTBI primers, then second-round multiplex PCR. TCRdb reanalysed the multiplex PCR reads using MiXCR and keeps one entry per CDR3 protein. The profile covers approximately 540,000 distinct CDR3 sequences, with about two fifths appearing a single time and 3.5% to 4.5% taken by the ten largest. Input material: peripheral blood or thyroid tissue (not recorded which). These receptors were obtained from an adult man with Graves' hyperthyroidism.

The table lists this clonotype with many counts. The rearrangement uses TRBV5-5 and TRBJ1-6; D not certain. Germline V gene data show CDR1 as SGHKS and CDR2 as YYEKEE (reference sequence). This CDR3 has 14 amino acids. V lost 1 base to trimming and J lost 10 bases, with 12 bases between them. Written as DNA, the CDR3 is TGTGCCAGCAGCTTGTACGGGTATGAGTCACCCCTCCACTTT. Translation: CASSLYGYESPLHF.

This clonotype is a singleton in its sample. The rearrangement joins TRBV7-9 to TRBJ1-5; D perhaps matches TRBD1 (5 bases). Germline CDR1 and CDR2: SEHNR and FQNEAQ (reference sequence). Trimming removed 2 bases at V and 16 bases at J, with 15 bases between. This CDR3 is 12 amino acids long. DNA of the CDR3: TGTGCCAGCAGCTTAATGGGGGAGGCATGTCATTTT. Amino acid sequence: CASSLMGEACHF.

This clonotype was detected ten times or more. The chain is built from TRBV20-1 and TRBJ2-5, with D hard to call. The CDR3 is 13 amino acids. The germline CDR1 and CDR2 sequences are DFQATT and SNEGSKA (reference sequence). Trimming removed 6 bases from V and 0 bases from J, with 11 bases in between. The DNA for the CDR3 is TGCAGTGCCCCCCTGACATACCAAGAGACCCAGTACTTC. Protein sequence: CSAPLTYQETQYF.

CDR3 region: CASSEDGGDTQYF. In nucleotides, the CDR3 is TGTGCCAGCAGTGAAGATGGTGGGGATACGCAGTATTTT. The chain uses TRBV2 and TRBJ2-3; D is undetermined. Germline CDR1 SNHLY, CDR2 FYNNEI. The CDR3 sequence is 13 residues long. Trimming took 1 base from V and 6 from J, leaving 8 bases between them.

The rearrangement joins TRBV29-1 to TRBJ1-2, with TRBD1 matching over 7 bases. The germline V gene encodes CDR1 SQVTM and CDR2 ANQGSEA. This CDR3 is built from 15 residues. Trimming cost V 5 bases and J 0 bases; bases outside gene matches: 9. The CDR3 nucleotides are TGCAGCGTTCGGACCGGGACAGACACTAACTATGGCTACACCTTC. Amino acids: CSVRTGTDTNYGYTF.

The chain has TRBV12-3 or TRBV12-4 and TRBJ2-2, with TRBD1 matching 10 bases. This CDR3 has 16 amino acids. The J segment lost 4 bases and the V segment lost 6 bases, leaving 8 bases of the junction unmatched. CDR3 residues: CASSSPGQGITGELFF. CDR3 bases: TGTGCCAGCAGCTCACCGGGACAGGGGATCACCGGGGAGCTGTTTTTT.

Worth noting for this clonotype: Compared with germline, one end of the junction differs, possibly owing to a read error. The CDR3 nucleotides are TGTGCCGGCAGTGATCCTGCTGATCGGGACAGGGGGGACTACGAGCAGTACTTC. It encodes CAGSDPADRDRGDYEQYF. The chain is built from TRBV25-1 and TRBJ2-7; 11 nucleotides agree with TRBD1. This CDR3 region has 18 residues. The germline CDR1 and CDR2 sequences are MGHDK and SYGVNS.

The chain links TRBV29-1 to TRBJ1-6; tentatively, D is TRBD1 (5 bases). This CDR3 is 11 amino acids long. V was trimmed by 8 bases and J by 11 bases, leaving 13 bases between them. From germline, CDR1 is SQVTM and CDR2 ANQGSEA. The CDR3 sequence: CSLAGGAPLHF. Here the CDR3 DNA reads TGCAGCTTAGCGGGGGGGGCACCCCTCCACTTT.

This clonotype has ten or more counts. V usage is TRBV4-2 and J usage is TRBJ1-6; the match to TRBD1 covers 7 bases. After removal of 0 bases from V and 7 bases from J, the junction contained 3 bases not matched to a gene. CDR1 is LGHNA, CDR2 YNFKEQ, per germline. This CDR3 has 15 amino acids. CDR3 in DNA: TGTGCCAGCAGCCAAGAAAAGGGGGCCAATTCACCCCTCCACTTT. Translated, it gives CASSQEKGANSPLHF.

This clonotype was found many times. The chain uses TRBV2 and TRBJ1-1; D unresolved. Trimming left V 7 bases short and J 0 bases short, with 12 bases between. Germline lookup yields CDR1 SNHLY and CDR2 FYNNEI. The CDR3 spans 14 residues. CDR3: CASNVGDMNTEAFF. CDR3 DNA: TGTGCCAGCAACGTCGGTGACATGAACACTGAAGCTTTCTTT.

The chain has TRBV7-9 and TRBJ1-1, with TRBD1 matching over 11 bases. The germline V gene encodes CDR1 SEHNR and CDR2 FQNEAQ (reference sequence). J was trimmed by 8 bases and V by 5 bases; bases with no gene match: 4. This CDR3 region has 13 residues. CDR3 in amino acids: CASSVDRGQEAFF. CDR3 bases: TGTGCCAGCAGCGTGGACAGGGGGCAAGAAGCTTTCTTT. Variable domain in full (rest from reference TRBV7-9 and TRBJ1-1): DTGVSQNPRHKITKRGQNVTFRCDPISEHNRLYWYRQTLGQGPEFLTYFQNEAQLEKSRLLSDRFSAERPKGSFSTLEIQRTEQGDSAMYLCASSVDRGQEAFFGQGTRLTVV.

The chain uses TRBV29-1 and TRBJ1-1; possible D gene TRBD1, 6 bases. Trimming cost V 2 bases and J 3 bases, with 16 bases left between them. CDR1 is SQVTM, CDR2 ANQGSEA, per germline. CDR3 length: 15 residues. As DNA, the CDR3 is TGCAGCGTTGAACTCGTAGGACAGCGGGACACTGAAGCTTTCTTT. Amino acid sequence: CSVELVGQRDTEAFF.

This clonotype was observed a handful of times. The chain recombines TRBV10-3 with TRBJ2-3; 9 nucleotides line up with TRBD1. The germline gives CDR1 ENHRY, CDR2 SYGVKD. There are 14 residues in the CDR3. V shed 6 bases, J shed 3 bases, and the junction held 4 bases outside the gene matches. CDR3 DNA: TGTGCCATCAGAGAGGGACAGGGAACAGATACGCAGTATTTT. It yields the protein CAIREGQGTDTQYF.

The rearrangement joins TRBV7-9 to TRBJ2-5; 8 bases align to TRBD2. The germline V gene has CDR1 SEHNR and CDR2 FQNEAQ (reference sequence). V lost 5 bases and J lost 2; bases outside the gene matches: 7. The CDR3 is 15 amino acids. DNA of the CDR3: TGTGCCAGCAGCCTAATCACGGGGGGGCAAGAGACCCAGTACTTC. It codes for CASSLITGGQETQYF. The entire variable domain, with the rest obtained from reference TRBV7-9 and TRBJ2-5, is as follows: DTGVSQNPRHKITKRGQNVTFRCDPISEHNRLYWYRQTLGQGPEFLTYFQNEAQLEKSRLLSDRFSAERPKGSFSTLEIQRTEQGDSAMYLCASSLITGGQETQYFGPGTRLLVL.

A remark on this clonotype: A much larger clone lies a single base off, so this may be a read error. This rearrangement joins TRBV7-9 to TRBJ1-4; D is unresolved. CDR1 and CDR2 from the germline V gene are SEHNR and FQNEAQ (reference sequence). V was cut by 5 bases and J by 13 bases, with 14 bases left in between. The CDR3 contains 12 residues. The CDR3 spells CASSLDQAGLFF. CDR3 in DNA: TGTGCCAGCAGCCTCGACCAGGCCGGACTGTTTTTT. Full variable domain (outside the CDR3, taken from reference TRBV7-9 and TRBJ1-4): DTGVSQNPRHKITKRGQNVTFRCDPISEHNRLYWYRQTLGQGPEFLTYFQNEAQLEKSRLLSDRFSAERPKGSFSTLEIQRTEQGDSAMYLCASSLDQAGLFFGSGTQLSVL.

The chain carries TRBV6-6 and TRBJ2-5, with 9 bases fitting TRBD2. CDR3 length: 15 amino acids. V was pared by 6 bases and J by 4 bases, with 9 bases of the junction left unmatched. Germline assignment: CDR1 MNHNY and CDR2 SVGAGI (reference sequence). CDR3: CASSYSGGGVETQYF. Here the CDR3 DNA reads TGTGCCAGCAGCTATAGCGGGGGCGGGGTAGAGACCCAGTACTTC.

The V gene is TRBV9, the J gene TRBJ2-3, with TRBD2 matching 8 bases. Germline V gene sequence: CDR1 SGDLS, CDR2 YYNGEE. CDR3 length: 16 amino acids. Unmatched junction bases numbered 6, after V lost 3 bases and J lost 0 bases. The CDR3 region has the DNA TGTGCCAGCAGCGAACGGGGGGGATCTAGCACAGATACGCAGTATTTT. Translation: CASSERGGSSTDTQYF.

The rearrangement joins TRBV7-2 to TRBJ2-3; tentatively, D is TRBD2 (5 bases). V gave up 1 base and J gave up 6 bases, with 11 bases separating them. The CDR3 consists of 14 residues. CDR1 and CDR2 from the germline V gene are SGHTA and FQGNSA. The CDR3 sequence is CASSLGHTRDTQYF. The CDR3 nucleotides are TGTGCCAGCAGCTTAGGCCACACTAGGGATACGCAGTATTTT.

This clonotype has at least ten counts. The V gene is TRBV20-1, the J gene TRBJ1-3; D remains ambiguous. Trimming took off 5 bases at V and 4 bases at J, with 15 bases between the two ends. In germline, CDR1 is DFQATT, CDR2 SNEGSKA (reference sequence). The CDR3 runs to 14 residues. In nucleotides, the CDR3 is TGCAGTGCTCCTATTCCGGGTGCAGGAAACACCATATATTTT. Its protein is CSAPIPGAGNTIYF.

V is TRBV2 and J is TRBJ1-2; 10 bases are shared with TRBD1. The germline V gene encodes CDR1 SNHLY and CDR2 FYNNEI. This CDR3 has 14 residues. After removal of 7 bases from V and 2 bases from J, the junction contained 4 bases not matched to a gene. CDR3 protein: CASTGTGENYGYTF. The CDR3 nucleotides read TGTGCCAGCACCGGGACAGGGGAGAACTATGGCTACACCTTC.

This clonotype was recorded at least ten times. One end of the junction varies from germline; a read error may be responsible. The chain employs TRBV11-2 and TRBJ2-7; no reliable D call. Germline-derived CDR1 and CDR2 are SGHAT and FQNNGV. The CDR3 is 13 residues long. CDR3 region: CVSSSGRTYEQYF. The DNA for the CDR3 is TGTGTCAGCAGCTCAGGCAGAACCTACGAGCAGTACTTC.

This rearrangement joins TRBV29-1 to TRBJ2-1; 9 nucleotides line up with TRBD1. The CDR3 is 12 amino acids. Looked up from germline, CDR1 is SQVTM and CDR2 is ANQGSEA. The V segment lost 7 bases and the J segment 9 bases; nucleotides outside the gene matches: 7. In DNA, the CDR3 is TGCAGCGCCGGTACAGGGGGCGGTGAGCAGTTCTTC. Its protein is CSAGTGGGEQFF.

Regarding this clonotype: Its ends do not fully match the called genes, so a read error is possible. V is TRBV20-1 and J is TRBJ2-7; possibly TRBD2 for D (6 bases). The CDR3 extends over 16 amino acids. Germline-derived CDR1 and CDR2 are DFQATT and SNEGSKA (reference sequence). CDR3 DNA sequence: TGCAGTGCGGATCCTACAAGCGCGGGAAGCTCCTACGGGCAGTACTTC. It codes for CSADPTSAGSSYGQYF.

This clonotype appeared many times. The rearrangement links TRBV29-1 to TRBJ1-4; unclear D gene. Germline V lookup: CDR1 SQVTM, CDR2 ANQGSEA. V lost 3 bases, J lost 7 bases, and 6 bases lay in between. CDR3 length: 11 amino acids. The CDR3 DNA reads as TGCAGCGTTGAGGTTTTTGAAAAACTGTTTTTT. Protein product: CSVEVFEKLFF. Full variable domain (missing parts from reference TRBV29-1 and TRBJ1-4): SAVISQKPSRDICQRGTSLTIQCQVDSQVTMMFWYRQQPGQSLTLIATANQGSEATYESGFVIDKFPISRPNLTFSTLTVSNMSPEDSSIYLCSVEVFEKLFFGSGTQLSVL.

The chain is built from TRBV7-9 and TRBJ2-5; 7 bases map to TRBD1. CDR3 length: 13 amino acids. Germline V CDR1 and CDR2: SEHNR, FQNEAQ (reference sequence). The junction had 4 bases not matched to a gene; V was cut back by 5 bases and J by 4 bases. The CDR3: CASSPTGPETQYF. The CDR3 region has the DNA TGTGCCAGCAGCCCGACAGGGCCAGAGACCCAGTACTTC.

In its sample, this clonotype was seen many times. The chain recombines TRBV20-1 with TRBJ1-4; no clear D. Trimming left V 3 bases short and J 3 bases short, with 14 bases between. The CDR3 is made up of 15 amino acids. CDR1 and CDR2 (germline): DFQATT, SNEGSKA (reference sequence). CDR3 in amino acids: CSASPQAGANEKLFF. For the CDR3, the DNA is TGCAGTGCTAGTCCCCAGGCTGGTGCTAATGAAAAACTGTTTTTT.

This clonotype was seen only a few times. This CDR3 reads CASSQARAANEKLFF. Written as DNA, the CDR3 is TGTGCCAGCAGCCAAGCCCGGGCGGCTAATGAAAAACTGTTTTTT. The rearrangement uses TRBV7-2 and TRBJ1-4; the D is unclear. Per germline, CDR1 SGHTA and CDR2 FQGNSA. The CDR3 contains 15 residues. V lost 5 bases and J 3 bases, leaving 13 bases between the germline ends.

J is TRBJ2-3 and V is TRBV20-1, with TRBD2 matching over 12 bases. Germline values: CDR1 DFQATT, CDR2 SNEGSKA (reference sequence). V lost 0 bases, J lost 2 bases, and 3 bases stayed unmatched. This CDR3 is 16 amino acids long. The chain's CDR3 is CSARETSGRITDTQYF. CDR3 bases: TGCAGTGCTAGAGAGACTAGCGGGAGAATCACAGATACGCAGTATTTT.

This chain links TRBV3-1 with TRBJ1-2, with D possibly being TRBD1 (6 bases). Germline V CDR1 and CDR2: LGHDT, YNNKEL (reference sequence). The ends were cut back, 0 bases at V and 7 bases at J, with 12 bases in the middle. CDR3 length: 14 residues. The CDR3 protein is CASSQDVRGFGYTF. CDR3 sequence (DNA): TGTGCCAGCAGCCAAGATGTCAGGGGATTTGGCTACACCTTC.

Ten or more counts support this clonotype. The rearrangement joins TRBV7-9 to TRBJ1-5, with 8 positions matching TRBD1. Trimming at V came to 6 bases and at J to 5 bases, leaving 15 bases not matched to a gene. Germline V gene sequence: CDR1 SEHNR, CDR2 FQNEAQ (reference sequence). The CDR3 extends over 17 amino acids. The CDR3 region has the DNA TGTGCCAGCAGTTATTGGCCCCGGGACAGGAGGTATCAGCCCCAGCATTTT. This gives the protein CASSYWPRDRRYQPQHF.